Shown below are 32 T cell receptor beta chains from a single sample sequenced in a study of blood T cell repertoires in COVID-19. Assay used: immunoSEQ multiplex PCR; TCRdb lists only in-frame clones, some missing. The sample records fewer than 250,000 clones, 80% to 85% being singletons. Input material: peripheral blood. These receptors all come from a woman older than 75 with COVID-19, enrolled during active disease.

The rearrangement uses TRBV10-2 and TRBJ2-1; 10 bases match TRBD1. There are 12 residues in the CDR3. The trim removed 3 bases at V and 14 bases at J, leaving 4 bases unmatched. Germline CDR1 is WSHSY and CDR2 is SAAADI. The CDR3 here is CASSDPGTGEFF. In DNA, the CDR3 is TGCGCCAGCAGTGATCCCGGGACAGGGGAGTTCTTC.

CDR3 amino acids: CASSGEGRDRSYNEQFF. The CDR3 nucleotides read TGTGCCAGCAGTGGGGAGGGAAGGGACAGGTCATACAATGAGCAGTTCTTC. This chain connects TRBV25-1 to TRBJ2-1; D perhaps matches TRBD1 (8 bases). The CDR3 spans 17 residues. Germline V gene data show CDR1 as MGHDK and CDR2 as SYGVNS. V was pared by 4 bases and J by 4 bases, with 20 bases between.

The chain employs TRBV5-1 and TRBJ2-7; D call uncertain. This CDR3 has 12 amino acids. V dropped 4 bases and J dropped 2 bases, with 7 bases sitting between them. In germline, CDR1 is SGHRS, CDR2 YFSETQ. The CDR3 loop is CASSHGAYEQYF. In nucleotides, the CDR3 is TGCGCCAGCAGCCACGGTGCCTACGAGCAGTACTTC.

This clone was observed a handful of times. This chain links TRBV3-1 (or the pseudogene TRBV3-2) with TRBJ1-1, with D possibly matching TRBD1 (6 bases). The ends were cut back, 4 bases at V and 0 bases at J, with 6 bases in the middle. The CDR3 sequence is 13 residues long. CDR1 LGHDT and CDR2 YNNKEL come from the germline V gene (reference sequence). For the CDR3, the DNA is TGTGCCAGCAGCCGGACAGTGAACACTGAAGCTTTCTTT. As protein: CASSRTVNTEAFF.

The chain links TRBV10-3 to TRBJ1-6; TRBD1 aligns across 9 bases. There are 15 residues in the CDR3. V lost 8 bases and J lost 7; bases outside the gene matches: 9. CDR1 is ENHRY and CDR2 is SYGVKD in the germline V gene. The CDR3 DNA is TGTGCCATCTCCTCGGACAGGGGCGAGAATTCACCCCTCCACTTT. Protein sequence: CAISSDRGENSPLHF.

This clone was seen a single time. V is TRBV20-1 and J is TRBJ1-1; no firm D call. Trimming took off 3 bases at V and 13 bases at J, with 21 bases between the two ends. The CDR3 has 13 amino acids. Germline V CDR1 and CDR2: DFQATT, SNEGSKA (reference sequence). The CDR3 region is CSASGRGSGVDFF. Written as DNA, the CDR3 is TGCAGTGCTAGTGGGCGAGGGTCAGGTGTTGATTTCTTT.

Here the CDR3 DNA reads TGTGCCAGTAGTATACGCTCTGGGCCGATCCAAGAGACCCAGTACTTC. Translation gives CASSIRSGPIQETQYF. The chain has TRBV19 and TRBJ2-5; D is ambiguous. The V end was cut by 2 bases, the J end by 1 base, with 14 bases between. Germline V gene data show CDR1 as LNHDA and CDR2 as SQIVND (reference sequence). CDR3 length: 16 amino acids.

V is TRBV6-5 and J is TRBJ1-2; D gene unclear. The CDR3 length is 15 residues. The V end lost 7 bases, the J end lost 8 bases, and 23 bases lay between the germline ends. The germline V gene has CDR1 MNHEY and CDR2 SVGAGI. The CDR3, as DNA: TGTGCCAGCAATCAAAACCCGGGAACCGGTGGAGGCTACACCTTC. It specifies CASNQNPGTGGGYTF.

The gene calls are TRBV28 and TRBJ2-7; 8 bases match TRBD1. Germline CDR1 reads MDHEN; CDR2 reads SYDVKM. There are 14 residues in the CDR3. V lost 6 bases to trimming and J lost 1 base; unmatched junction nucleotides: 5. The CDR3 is CASSLTGDSYEQYF. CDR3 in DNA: TGTGCCAGCAGCTTGACAGGGGATTCCTACGAGCAGTACTTC.

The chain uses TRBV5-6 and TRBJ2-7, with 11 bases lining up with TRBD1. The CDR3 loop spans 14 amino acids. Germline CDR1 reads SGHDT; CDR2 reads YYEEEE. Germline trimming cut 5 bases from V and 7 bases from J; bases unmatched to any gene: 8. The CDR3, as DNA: TGTGCCAGCAGGAGGACAGGGGGCGCGGTAGAGCAGTACGTC. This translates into CASRRTGGAVEQYV.

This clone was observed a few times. CDR3 DNA sequence: TGTGCCAGCAGTGACACCTTTAAGCAGTACTTC. Its protein product is CASSDTFKQYF. The V and J genes are TRBV28 and TRBJ2-7, with unresolved D. The CDR3 loop spans 11 amino acids. V gave up 5 bases and J gave up 8 bases, with 10 bases separating them. Germline CDR1 and CDR2: MDHEN and SYDVKM.

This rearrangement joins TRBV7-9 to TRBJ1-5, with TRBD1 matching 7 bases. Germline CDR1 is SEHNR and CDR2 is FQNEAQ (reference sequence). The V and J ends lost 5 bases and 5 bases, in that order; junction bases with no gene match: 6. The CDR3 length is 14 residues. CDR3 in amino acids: CASSRGQRDQPQHF. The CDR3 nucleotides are TGTGCCAGCAGCCGGGGACAGAGGGATCAGCCCCAGCATTTT. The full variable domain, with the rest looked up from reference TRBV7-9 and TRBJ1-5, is DTGVSQNPRHKITKRGQNVTFRCDPISEHNRLYWYRQTLGQGPEFLTYFQNEAQLEKSRLLSDRFSAERPKGSFSTLEIQRTEQGDSAMYLCASSRGQRDQPQHFGDGTRLSIL.

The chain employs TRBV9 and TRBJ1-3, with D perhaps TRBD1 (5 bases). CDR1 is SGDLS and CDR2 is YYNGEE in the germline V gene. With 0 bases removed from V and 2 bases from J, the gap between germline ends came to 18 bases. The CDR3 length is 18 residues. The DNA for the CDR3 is TGTGCCAGCAGCGTAGGGGGAGGGGAGCCGCGACCTGGAAACACCATATATTTT. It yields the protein CASSVGGGEPRPGNTIYF.

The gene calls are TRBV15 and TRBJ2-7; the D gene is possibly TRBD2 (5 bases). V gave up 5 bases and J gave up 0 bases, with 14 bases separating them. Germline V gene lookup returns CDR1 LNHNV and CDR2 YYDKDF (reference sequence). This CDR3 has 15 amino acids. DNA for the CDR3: TGTGCCACCAGCCGTTGGGAGTCCTTCTCCTACGAGCAGTACTTC. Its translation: CATSRWESFSYEQYF.

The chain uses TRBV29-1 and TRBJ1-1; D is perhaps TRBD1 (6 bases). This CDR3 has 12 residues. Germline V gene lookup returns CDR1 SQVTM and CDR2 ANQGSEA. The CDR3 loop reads CSWGRLNTEAFF. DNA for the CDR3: TGCAGTTGGGGGCGCCTGAACACTGAAGCTTTCTTT.

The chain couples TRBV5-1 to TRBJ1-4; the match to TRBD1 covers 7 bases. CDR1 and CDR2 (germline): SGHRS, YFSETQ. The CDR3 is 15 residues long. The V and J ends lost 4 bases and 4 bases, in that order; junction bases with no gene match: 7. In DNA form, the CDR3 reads TGCGCCAGCAGCGCCCGGACAGGACATAATGAAAAACTGTTTTTT. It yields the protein CASSARTGHNEKLFF.

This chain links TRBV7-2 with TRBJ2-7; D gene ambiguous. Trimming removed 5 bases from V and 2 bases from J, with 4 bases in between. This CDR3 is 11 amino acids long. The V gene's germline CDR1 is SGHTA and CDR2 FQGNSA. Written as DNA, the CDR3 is TGTGCCAGCAGCCCGGCCTACGAGCAGTACTTC. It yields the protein CASSPAYEQYF.

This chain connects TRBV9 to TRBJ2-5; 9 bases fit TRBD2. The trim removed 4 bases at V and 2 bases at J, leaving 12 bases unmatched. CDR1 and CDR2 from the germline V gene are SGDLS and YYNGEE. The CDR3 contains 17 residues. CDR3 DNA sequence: TGTGCCAGCAGCCGAGACGGCGGGGGGGCCTTTCAAGAGACCCAGTACTTC. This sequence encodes CASSRDGGGAFQETQYF.

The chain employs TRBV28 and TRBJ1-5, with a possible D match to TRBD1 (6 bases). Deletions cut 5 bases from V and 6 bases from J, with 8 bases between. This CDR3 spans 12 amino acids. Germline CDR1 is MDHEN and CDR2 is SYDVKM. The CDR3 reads CASSGQPQPQHF. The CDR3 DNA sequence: TGTGCCAGCAGTGGACAGCCTCAGCCCCAGCATTTT.

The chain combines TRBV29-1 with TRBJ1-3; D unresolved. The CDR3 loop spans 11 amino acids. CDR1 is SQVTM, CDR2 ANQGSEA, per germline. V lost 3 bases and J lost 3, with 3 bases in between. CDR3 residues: CSVERGNTIYF. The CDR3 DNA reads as TGCAGCGTTGAGCGTGGAAACACCATATATTTT.

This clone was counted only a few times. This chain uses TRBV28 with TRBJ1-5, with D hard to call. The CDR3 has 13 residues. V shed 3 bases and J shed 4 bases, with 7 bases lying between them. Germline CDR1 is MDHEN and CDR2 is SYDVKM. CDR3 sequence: CASSLNSNQPQHF. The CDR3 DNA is TGTGCCAGCAGTTTGAACAGTAATCAGCCCCAGCATTTT.

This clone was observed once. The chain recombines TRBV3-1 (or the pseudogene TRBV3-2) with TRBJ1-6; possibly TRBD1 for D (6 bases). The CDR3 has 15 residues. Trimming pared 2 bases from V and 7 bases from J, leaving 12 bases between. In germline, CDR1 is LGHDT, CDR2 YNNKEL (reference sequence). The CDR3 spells CASSQNQGPNSPLHF. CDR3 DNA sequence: TGTGCCAGCAGCCAAAACCAGGGGCCCAATTCACCCCTCCACTTT.

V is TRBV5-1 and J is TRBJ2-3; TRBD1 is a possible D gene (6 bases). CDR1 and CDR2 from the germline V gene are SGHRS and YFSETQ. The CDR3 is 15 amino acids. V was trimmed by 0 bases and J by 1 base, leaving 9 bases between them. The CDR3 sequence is CASSLEGGRTDTQYF. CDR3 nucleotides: TGCGCCAGCAGCTTGGAAGGGGGTCGCACAGATACGCAGTATTTT. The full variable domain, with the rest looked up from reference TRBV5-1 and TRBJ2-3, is KAGVTQTPRYLIKTRGQQVTLSCSPISGHRSVSWYQQTPGQGLQFLFEYFSETQRNKGNFPGRFSGRQFSNSRSEMNVSTLELGDSALYLCASSLEGGRTDTQYFGPGTRLTVL.

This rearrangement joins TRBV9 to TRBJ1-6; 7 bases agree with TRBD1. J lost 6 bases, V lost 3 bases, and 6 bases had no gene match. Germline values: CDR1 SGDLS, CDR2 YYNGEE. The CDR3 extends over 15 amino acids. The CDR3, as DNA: TGTGCCAGCAGCGAGACCGGGACAGCTAATTCACCCCTCCACTTT. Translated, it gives CASSETGTANSPLHF.

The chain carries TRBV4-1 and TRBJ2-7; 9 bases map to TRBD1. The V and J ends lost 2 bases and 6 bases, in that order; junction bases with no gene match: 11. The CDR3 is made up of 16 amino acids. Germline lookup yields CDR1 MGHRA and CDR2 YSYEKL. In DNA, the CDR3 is TGCGCCAGCAGCCAAACACCCGGGACAGGGAATCGCGAGCAGTACTTC. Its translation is CASSQTPGTGNREQYF.

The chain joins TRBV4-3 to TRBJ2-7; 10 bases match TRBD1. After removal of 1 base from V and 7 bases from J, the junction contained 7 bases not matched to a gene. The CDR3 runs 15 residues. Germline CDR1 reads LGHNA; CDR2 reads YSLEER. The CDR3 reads CASSQVRQGAGEQYF. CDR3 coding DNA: TGCGCCAGCAGCCAAGTGCGACAGGGGGCGGGTGAGCAGTACTTC.

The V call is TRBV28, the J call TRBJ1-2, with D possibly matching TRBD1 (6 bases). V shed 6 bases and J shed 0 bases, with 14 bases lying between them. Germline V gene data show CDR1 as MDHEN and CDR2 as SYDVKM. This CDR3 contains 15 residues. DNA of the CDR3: TGTGCCAGCAGGCCCGGACAGTTAGCTAACTATGGCTACACCTTC. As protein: CASRPGQLANYGYTF.

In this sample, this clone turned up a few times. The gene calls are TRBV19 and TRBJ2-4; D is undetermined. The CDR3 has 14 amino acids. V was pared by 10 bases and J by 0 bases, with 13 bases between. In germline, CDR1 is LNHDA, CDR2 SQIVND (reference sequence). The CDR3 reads CATAGEPAKNIQYF. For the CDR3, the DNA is TGTGCCACAGCAGGCGAACCAGCCAAAAACATTCAGTACTTC.

This chain's CDR3 is CASSLRRTEAFF. In DNA form, the CDR3 reads TGTGCCAGCAGTCTCCGGAGAACTGAAGCTTTCTTT. The chain carries TRBV28 and TRBJ1-1; D gene uncertain. Trimming took 5 bases from V and 5 from J, leaving 9 bases between them. The CDR3 sequence is 12 residues long. Germline V gene data show CDR1 as MDHEN and CDR2 as SYDVKM.

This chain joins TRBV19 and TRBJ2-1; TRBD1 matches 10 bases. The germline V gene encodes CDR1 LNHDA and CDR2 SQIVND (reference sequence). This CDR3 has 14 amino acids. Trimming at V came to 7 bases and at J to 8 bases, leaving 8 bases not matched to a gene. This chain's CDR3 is CASTPGQGWDEQFF. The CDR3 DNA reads TGTGCCAGTACCCCGGGACAGGGGTGGGATGAGCAGTTCTTC.

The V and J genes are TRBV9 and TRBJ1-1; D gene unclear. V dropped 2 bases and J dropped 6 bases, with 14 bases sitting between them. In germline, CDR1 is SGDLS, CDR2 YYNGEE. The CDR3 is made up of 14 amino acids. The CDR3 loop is CASSVLTNAAEAFF. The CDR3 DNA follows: TGTGCCAGCAGCGTCCTTACTAACGCGGCTGAAGCTTTCTTT. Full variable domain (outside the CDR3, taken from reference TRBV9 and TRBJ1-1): DSGVTQTPKHLITATGQRVTLRCSPRSGDLSVYWYQQSLDQGLQFLIQYYNGEERAKGNILERFSAQQFPDLHSELNLSSLELGDSALYFCASSVLTNAAEAFFGQGTRLTVV.

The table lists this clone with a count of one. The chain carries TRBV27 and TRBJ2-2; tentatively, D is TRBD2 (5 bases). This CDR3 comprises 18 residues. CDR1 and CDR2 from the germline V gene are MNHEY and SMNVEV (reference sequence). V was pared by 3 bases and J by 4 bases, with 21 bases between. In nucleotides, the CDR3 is TGTGCCAGCAGTTTCCGGCTTGGTGGGTCGGGGTTCACCGGGGAGCTGTTTTTT. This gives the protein CASSFRLGGSGFTGELFF.